A single sample is the source of the 14 T cell receptor beta chains below, sequenced in a study of cytomegalovirus exposure and HLA in healthy donors. The PCR contained 60 Vbeta and 13 Jbeta primers. The protocol was immunoSEQ multiplex PCR, while the TCRdb copy is restricted to in-frame clones and leaves out a portion. The sample shows about 150,000 clones, less than 85% of them seen only once. Material for sequencing was PBMCs. These TCRs come from a woman aged 45 to 65 in good health and CMV-seropositive.

The chain combines TRBV15 with TRBJ2-5; possibly TRBD2 for D (5 bases). There are 14 residues in the CDR3. CDR1 is LNHNV and CDR2 is YYDKDF in the germline V gene (reference sequence). V was shortened by 1 base and J by 1 base, with 7 bases between the two germline ends. The CDR3 DNA follows: TGTGCCACCAGCAGAGCGGGGAGCCAAGAGACCCAGTACTTC. Residues: CATSRAGSQETQYF.

Remarks on this clone: A read error may produce the germline difference seen at one junction end. The chain uses TRBV7-9 and TRBJ1-4, with 8 bases matching TRBD1. The germline V gene encodes CDR1 SEHNR and CDR2 FQNEAQ (reference sequence). The CDR3 length is 16 residues. CDR3 sequence: CSSSHGQGATNEKLFF. The CDR3 DNA sequence: TGTTCCAGCAGTCACGGACAGGGAGCAACTAATGAAAAACTGTTTTTT.

The V call is TRBV11-2, the J call TRBJ1-4; 8 bases match TRBD1. Unmatched junction bases numbered 5, after V lost 6 bases and J lost 5 bases. The CDR3 runs to 14 residues. Germline CDR1 reads SGHAT; CDR2 reads FQNNGV. DNA of the CDR3: TGTGCCAGCAGTAGGACAGGGAAGAATGAAAAACTGTTTTTT. Translation gives CASSRTGKNEKLFF. Full variable domain (remainder filled in from reference TRBV11-2 and TRBJ1-4): EAGVAQSPRYKIIEKRQSVAFWCNPISGHATLYWYQQILGQGPKLLIQFQNNGVVDDSQLPKDRFSAERLKGVDSTLKIQPAKLEDSAVYLCASSRTGKNEKLFFGSGTQLSVL.

The rearrangement joins TRBV5-6 to TRBJ1-6, with D maybe TRBD1 (5 bases). This CDR3 contains 14 residues. V gave up 4 bases and J gave up 15 bases, with 20 bases separating them. Germline V gene sequence: CDR1 SGHDT, CDR2 YYEEEE. The CDR3 bases are TGTGCCAGCAGCCCACCACAGGCAGTCTTCGACCTCCACTTT. It is translated as CASSPPQAVFDLHF.

The CDR3 bases are TGTGCCAGCAGCCCAAACTGGAATGAGCAGTTCTTC. This translates into CASSPNWNEQFF. The chain recombines TRBV7-2 with TRBJ2-1, with D uncertain. This CDR3 is 12 amino acids long. The germline V gene has CDR1 SGHTA and CDR2 FQGNSA. Trimming pared 5 bases from V and 7 bases from J, leaving 9 bases between. The complete variable domain, with remaining parts taken from reference TRBV7-2 and TRBJ2-1, reads GAGVSQSPSNKVTEKGKDVELRCDPISGHTALYWYRQSLGQGLEFLIYFQGNSAPDKSGLPSDRFSAERTGGSVSTLTIQRTQQEDSAVYLCASSPNWNEQFFGPGTRLTVL.

The chain combines TRBV28 with TRBJ1-5, with TRBD1 matching over 7 bases. Germline loops: CDR1 MDHEN, CDR2 SYDVKM. After removal of 5 bases from V and 4 bases from J, the junction contained 8 bases not matched to a gene. The CDR3 has 15 amino acids. CDR3 DNA: TGTGCCAGCAGTAACCAGGGGGGACCAAATCAGCCCCAGCATTTT. It translates to CASSNQGGPNQPQHF.

J is TRBJ2-5 and V is TRBV13; TRBD1 matches at 11 bases. The CDR3 consists of 15 residues. Per germline, CDR1 PRHDT and CDR2 FYEKMQ (reference sequence). With V trimmed by 4 bases and J by 4 bases, 5 bases remained unmatched. CDR3 residues: CASSSTGQGGETQYF. The CDR3 nucleotides are TGTGCCAGCAGCTCGACGGGACAGGGGGGAGAGACCCAGTACTTC.

Note on this clone: The same CDR3 is also encoded by other DNA sequences in this sample. The rearrangement joins TRBV27 to TRBJ2-1; D gene uncertain. The V and J ends lost 6 bases and 0 bases respectively, with 9 bases between them. The CDR3 sequence is 14 residues long. Germline V lookup: CDR1 MNHEY, CDR2 SMNVEV (reference sequence). The CDR3 DNA is TGTGCCAGCAGGTCGTTGAGCTCCTACAATGAGCAGTTCTTC. It codes for CASRSLSSYNEQFF.

V is TRBV11-2 and J is TRBJ2-5; TRBD1 matches 7 bases. With the DNA end fitting TRBJ2-7 better, the J assignment may be wrong. CDR3 length equals 15 residues. Germline V gives CDR1 SGHAT, CDR2 FQNNGV. Here the CDR3 reads CASSSMGQWAYEQYF. CDR3 DNA: TGTGCCAGCAGCTCGATGGGACAGTGGGCCTACGAGCAGTACTTC.

The chain uses TRBV6-5 and TRBJ2-2; 7 nucleotides line up with TRBD1. The CDR3 totals 14 residues. Germline values: CDR1 MNHEY, CDR2 SVGAGI. Losses at the gene ends were 6 bases for V and 7 bases for J; bases not matched to a gene: 8. CDR3 protein: CASRLGQVHGELFF. DNA of the CDR3: TGTGCCAGCAGGCTAGGACAGGTCCACGGGGAGCTGTTTTTT.

Only one count was recorded for this clone. The genes are TRBV11-3 and TRBJ2-2, with 8 bases aligning to TRBD1. Germline V gene data show CDR1 as SGHNT and CDR2 as YENEEA. The CDR3 contains 15 residues. Losses at the gene ends were 1 base for V and 6 bases for J; bases not matched to a gene: 4. CDR3 loop: CASSLGQGSAGELFF. DNA of the CDR3: TGTGCCAGCAGCTTAGGACAGGGGTCGGCCGGGGAGCTGTTTTTT.

The V call is TRBV27, the J call TRBJ2-2; TRBD1 matches 9 bases. Germline V lookup: CDR1 MNHEY, CDR2 SMNVEV (reference sequence). J gave up 6 bases and V 3 bases, and 8 bases lay outside the gene matches. The CDR3 has 16 residues. This chain's CDR3 is CASSFLGQGSAGELFF. CDR3 sequence (DNA): TGTGCCAGCAGTTTCCTGGGACAGGGATCGGCCGGGGAGCTGTTTTTT.

This CDR3 reads CASKDYSETDTQYF. Here the CDR3 DNA reads TGTGCCAGTAAGGATTACAGTGAGACAGATACGCAGTATTTT. The chain carries TRBV19 and TRBJ2-3; D gene ambiguous. Per germline, CDR1 LNHDA and CDR2 SQIVND (reference sequence). The CDR3 runs to 14 residues. The germline V and J ends were trimmed by 7 bases and 3 bases, with 14 bases remaining between them. The full variable domain, in which reference TRBV19 and TRBJ2-3 provide the parts outside the CDR3, is DGGITQSPKYLFRKEGQNVTLSCEQNLNHDAMYWYRQDPGQGLRLIYYSQIVNDFQKGDIAEGYSVSREKKESFPLTVTSAQKNPTAFYLCASKDYSETDTQYFGPGTRLTVL.

This clone was seen a single time. The chain couples TRBV4-1 to TRBJ2-3; perhaps TRBD2 as D (5 bases). Trimming took 0 bases from V and 2 from J, leaving 18 bases between them. Germline CDR1 is MGHRA and CDR2 is YSYEKL. The CDR3 loop spans 18 amino acids. The CDR3 DNA follows: TGCGCCAGCAGCCAAGAATCCCCGCGGGCGACCCACACAGATACGCAGTATTTT. It codes for CASSQESPRATHTDTQYF.